The clone carrying this TCR beta chain appeared a single time. The data originate from a study of blood T cell repertoires in COVID-19. Using immunoSEQ multiplex PCR, the repertoire was profiled, and TCRdb retains in-frame clones only, with some absent. The repertoire holds about 76,000 clones, approximately 80% seen once, with roughly 12% in the top ten. Germline V gene sequence: CDR1 SGHRS, CDR2 YFSETQ. The CDR3 has 15 amino acids. V was clipped by 4 bases and J by 5 bases; unmatched bases: 8. This TCR came from a human donor in a cohort sampled during active COVID-19. Material for sequencing was peripheral blood. The genes are TRBV5-1 and TRBJ1-1; 10 nucleotides match TRBD1. CDR3 residues: CASSPRGQGSTEAFF. The CDR3 DNA follows: TGCGCCAGCAGCCCGCGGGGACAGGGGTCGACTGAAGCTTTCTTT.